The TCR beta chain described here comes from a study of molecular identifiers for immune sequencing clone quantification. CDR1 is SGHTA and CDR2 is FQGNSA in the germline V gene. The CDR3 totals 14 residues. V gave up 4 bases and J gave up 6 bases, with 14 bases separating them. Preparation of the bulk TCR libraries relied on previously described methods and listed TCR primers. TCRdb used MiXCR to reprocess the PCR reads, holding one entry per CDR3 protein. The table lists some 590,000 distinct CDR3 sequences, about 25% of them singletons. As regards this clonotype: Possible read error: a much larger clone is one base away.

The clonotype originates from a human donor in good health. Some libraries in this study had Jurkat cell RNA spiked in. The chain employs TRBV7-2 and TRBJ2-3; D remains unclear. Sequencing was done on a sample of naive CD8+ T cells from blood, with Jurkat cell RNA spiked in. Subset denoted: FACS-sorted CD8+CD4-CCR7+CD45RA+ naive T cells. The CDR3: CASSSLRNGDTQYF. DNA of the CDR3: TGTGCCAGCAGCTCCCTTAGGAACGGGGATACGCAGTATTTT.